This section outlines one T cell receptor (beta chain) sequence together with its context. The antigen is unknown. Given a much more abundant clone one base away, this may be a read error. Germline-derived CDR1 and CDR2 are SEHNR and FQNEAQ (reference sequence). Trimming took off 10 bases at V and 9 bases at J, with 22 bases between the two ends. This CDR3 comprises 13 residues. The sample comes from a study of post-analysis software for immune sequencing data. Study-level background: Disease trajectories encompassed relapsing-remitting, secondary progressive and progressive-relapsing multiple sclerosis. The study, taken as a whole, reports: About five TRBV segments appeared more often in patients than in controls, and TRBV5-6, TRBV5-1 and TRBV20-1 were among these. Controls significantly exceeded multiple sclerosis patients in normalized Chao1 diversity. Samples prepared in the same batch strongly co-clustered by F measure.

Libraries were made from TCR beta cDNA, and they carried unique molecular identifiers. Starting from roughly 1 to 10 million T cells, the study yielded 460,000 or so cDNA molecules. TCRdb reanalysed the PCR reads using MiXCR and keeps one entry per CDR3 protein. The table has around 710,000 distinct CDR3 sequences, approximately 44% seen once; the top ten hold 4.9%. The sample consisted of blood. The source of this sequence is a girl aged 10-17 years with multiple sclerosis. The chain uses TRBV7-9 and TRBJ2-7; possibly TRBD2 for D (7 bases). In DNA, the CDR3 is TGTGCCACTACGAGGGGGGAGGGCCACGGGCAGTACTTC. As protein: CATTRGEGHGQYF.